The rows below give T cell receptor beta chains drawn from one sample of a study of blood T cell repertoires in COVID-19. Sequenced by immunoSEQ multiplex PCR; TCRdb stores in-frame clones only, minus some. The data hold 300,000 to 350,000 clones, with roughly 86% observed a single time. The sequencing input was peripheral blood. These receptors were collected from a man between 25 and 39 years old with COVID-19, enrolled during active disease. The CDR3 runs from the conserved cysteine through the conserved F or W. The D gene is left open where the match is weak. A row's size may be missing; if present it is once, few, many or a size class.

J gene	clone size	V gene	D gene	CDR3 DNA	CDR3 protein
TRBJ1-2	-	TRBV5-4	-	TGTGCCAGCAGCCTCAGCGGGGGCCCTAACTATGGCTACACCTTC	CASSLSGGPNYGYTF
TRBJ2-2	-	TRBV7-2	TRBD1	TGTGCCAGCAGCTTAGAGGGGACAGGGACCGGGGAGCTGTTTTTT	CASSLEGTGTGELFF
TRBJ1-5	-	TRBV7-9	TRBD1	TGTGCCAGCAGCTTCGGACAGGGAGGTCAGCCCCAGCATTTT	CASSFGQGGQPQHF
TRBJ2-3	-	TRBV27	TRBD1	TGTGCCAGTAAACTACTGCCGGGACAGGGCCCGGATACGCAGTATTTT	CASKLLPGQGPDTQYF
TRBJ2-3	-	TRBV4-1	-	TGCGCCAGCAGCCAAGATCCAGTCCGCACAGATACGCAGTATTTT	CASSQDPVRTDTQYF
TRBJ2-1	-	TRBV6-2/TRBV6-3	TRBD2	TGTGCCAGCAGTCCCCTCCCGGCGGGAGGGCCCGGTGAGCAGTTCTTC	CASSPLPAGGPGEQFF
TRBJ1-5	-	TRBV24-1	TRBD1	TGTGCCACCAGTGATGACCCCGGGACAGGGAAGGACCAGCCCCAGCATTTT	CATSDDPGTGKDQPQHF
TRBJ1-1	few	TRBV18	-	TGTGCCAGCTCACCGAGGAAGACAGAGATCACTGAAGCTTTCTTT	CASSPRKTEITEAFF
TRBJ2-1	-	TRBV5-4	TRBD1	TGTGCCAGCAGCTTGGGACAGGGGAGCTCCTACAATGAGCAGTTCTTC	CASSLGQGSSYNEQFF
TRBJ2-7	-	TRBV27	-	TGTGCCAGCACCTCGCGGAGTCAGAACGAGCAGTACTTC	CASTSRSQNEQYF
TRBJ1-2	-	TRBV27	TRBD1	TGTGCCAGCAGCCGGGACAGCAACTATGGCTACACCTTC	CASSRDSNYGYTF
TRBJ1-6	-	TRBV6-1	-	TGTGCCAGCAGTGAATTAGTCAGCGGGACCTCACCCCTCCACTTT	CASSELVSGTSPLHF
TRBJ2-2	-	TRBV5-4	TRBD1	TGTGCCAGCAGCAGGGGACAGGGCAAGAACACCGGGGAGCTGTTTTTT	CASSRGQGKNTGELFF
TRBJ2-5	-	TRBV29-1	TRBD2	TGCAGCGCCTGCCCTTTAGCGGGAGGGGGGGGGACCCAGTACTTC	CSACPLAGGGGTQYF
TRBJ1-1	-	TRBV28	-	TGTGCCAGCAACCAGGGGAACACTGAAGCTTTCTTT	CASNQGNTEAFF
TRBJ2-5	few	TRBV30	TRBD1	TGTGCCTGGAGACGACCGGGACAGGGAGACCAAGAGACCCAGTACTTC	CAWRRPGQGDQETQYF
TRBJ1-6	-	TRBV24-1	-	TGTGCCACCAGTGTCCGGTCACCCCTCCACTTT	CATSVRSPLHF
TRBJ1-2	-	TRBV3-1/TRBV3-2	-	TGTGCCAGCAGCCATGAACAGGGTCTTCATGGCTACACCTTC	CASSHEQGLHGYTF
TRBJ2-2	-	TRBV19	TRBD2	TGTGCCAGTAGTTTCTGGCCGGGACTAGCGGGAGGGCGCACCGGGGAGCTGTTTTTT	CASSFWPGLAGGRTGELFF
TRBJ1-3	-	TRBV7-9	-	TGTGCCAGCGGCCCGAACTCTGGAAACACCATATATTTT	CASGPNSGNTIYF
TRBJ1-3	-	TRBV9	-	TGTGCCAGCAGCGATCGGACAGCCTCTGGAAACACCATATATTTT	CASSDRTASGNTIYF
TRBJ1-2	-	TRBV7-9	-	TGTGCCAGCAGCTTAGGCGGGGAAATGGGGGACCAAGCTAACTATGGCTACACCTTC	CASSLGGEMGDQANYGYTF
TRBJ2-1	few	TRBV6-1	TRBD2	TGTGCCAGCAGTGAAAATAGGCTAGCGGTCTACAATGAGCAGTTCTTC	CASSENRLAVYNEQFF
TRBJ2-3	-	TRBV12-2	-	TGTGCAAGTCGCGCCAGGGTTCAAGATACGCAGTATTTT	CASRARVQDTQYF
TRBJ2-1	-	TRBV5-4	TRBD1	TGTGCCAGCAGCTCACCGGGACAGGGTAAAATGAATCATTACAATGAGCAGTTCTTC	CASSSPGQGKMNHYNEQFF
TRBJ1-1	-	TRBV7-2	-	TGTGCCAGCAGCTTAATAGATCTTCGCGCGGGCACTGAAGCTTTCTTT	CASSLIDLRAGTEAFF
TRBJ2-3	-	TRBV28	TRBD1	TGTGCCAGCAGTTTCTCGGGACAGGGGGCGGTGGATACGCAGTATTTT	CASSFSGQGAVDTQYF
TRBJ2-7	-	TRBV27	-	TGTGCCAGCAGTTTAGGCGACAGGTTAACCTACGAGCAGTACTTC	CASSLGDRLTYEQYF
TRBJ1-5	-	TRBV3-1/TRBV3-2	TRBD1	TGTGCCAGCAGCCAAGACAGGGGGCACGGTGATCAGCCCCAGCATTTT	CASSQDRGHGDQPQHF
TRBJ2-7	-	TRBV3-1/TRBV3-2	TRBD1	TGTGCCAGCAGCCAAGATCGGCCGGGACAGTCCTACGAGCAGTACTTC	CASSQDRPGQSYEQYF
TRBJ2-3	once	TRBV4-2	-	TGTGCCAGCAGCCAAGATAGGAAGCGGATGGGGTCTAGCACAGATACGCAGTATTTT	CASSQDRKRMGSSTDTQYF
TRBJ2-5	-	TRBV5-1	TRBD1	TGCGCCAGCAGCCCTCTGGACAGGCCGATTCAAGAGACCCAGTACTTC	CASSPLDRPIQETQYF
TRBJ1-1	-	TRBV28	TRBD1	TGTGCCAGCAGTGATCGGGGACAGGGGGACACTGAAGCTTTCTTT	CASSDRGQGDTEAFF
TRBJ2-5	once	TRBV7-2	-	TGTGCCAGCAGCTTAGCGTCAGGGTCTGGGGAGACCCAGTACTTC	CASSLASGSGETQYF
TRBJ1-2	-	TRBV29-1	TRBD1	TGCAGCGACACAGGGGGGACACCCTATGGCTACACCTTC	CSDTGGTPYGYTF
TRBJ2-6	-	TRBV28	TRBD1	TGTGCCAGCAGCCTTCCTCACTCGACAGGGGGTTTCTCTGGGGCCAACGTCCTGACTTTC	CASSLPHSTGGFSGANVLTF
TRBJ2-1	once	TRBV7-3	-	TGTGCCAGCAGCTTAGACAGCCGCTACAATGAGCAGTTCTTC	CASSLDSRYNEQFF
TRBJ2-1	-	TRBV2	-	TGTGCCAGCAGTACATACAATGAGCAGTTCTTC	CASSTYNEQFF
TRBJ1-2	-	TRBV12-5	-	TGTGCTAGTGGTTTGTGGGGCACTAACTATGGCTACACCTTC	CASGLWGTNYGYTF
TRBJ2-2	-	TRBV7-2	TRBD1	TGTGCCAGCAGCTTCCAGACAGGGGGAACCGGGGAGCTGTTTTTT	CASSFQTGGTGELFF
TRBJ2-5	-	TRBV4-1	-	TGCGCCAGCAGCCAAGAGCTCAGCCAGGGCAGGGGTCGGCAGACCCAGTACTTC	CASSQELSQGRGRQTQYF
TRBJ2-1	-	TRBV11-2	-	TGTGCCAGCAGCTTAACTATCAATGAGCAGTTCTTC	CASSLTINEQFF
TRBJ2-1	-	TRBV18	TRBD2	TGTGCCAGCTCACCCGATCGGACTAGCGGGAGGGCCTACAATGAGCAGTTCTTC	CASSPDRTSGRAYNEQFF
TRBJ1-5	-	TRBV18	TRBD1	TGTGCCAGCTCACCAGGAGAAGCGGGACAGGATAATCAGCCCCAGCATTTT	CASSPGEAGQDNQPQHF
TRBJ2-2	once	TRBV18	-	TGTGCCAGCTCACCGGGTCGGGGGACGAACACCGGGGAGCTGTTTTTT	CASSPGRGTNTGELFF
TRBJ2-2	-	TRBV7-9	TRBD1	TGTGCCAGCAGCTCCCTGACCGGGACAGGGGTCACCGGGGAGCTGTTTTTT	CASSSLTGTGVTGELFF
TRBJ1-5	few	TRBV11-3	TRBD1	TGTGCCAGCAGCTTACGGACAGGGGCGCGTTATAGCAATCAGCCCCAGCATTTT	CASSLRTGARYSNQPQHF
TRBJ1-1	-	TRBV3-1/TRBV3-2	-	TGTGCCAGCAGCCAAGATTGGGGGCAAAGCACTGAAGCTTTCTTT	CASSQDWGQSTEAFF
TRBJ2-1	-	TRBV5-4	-	TGTGCCAGCAGCCTCCAAGGGGGCTCCTACAATGAGCAGTTCTTC	CASSLQGGSYNEQFF
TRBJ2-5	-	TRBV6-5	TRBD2	TGTGCCAGCAGTCCCGGCTCGGGGGGGCGGGAGACCCAGTACTTC	CASSPGSGGRETQYF
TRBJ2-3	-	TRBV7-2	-	TGTGCCAGCAGTTTAATCGGGGCAGATACGCAGTATTTT	CASSLIGADTQYF
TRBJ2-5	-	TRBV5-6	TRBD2	TGTGCCAGCAGCATAGTAGCGGGAGCGGGGGAGACCCAGTACTTC	CASSIVAGAGETQYF
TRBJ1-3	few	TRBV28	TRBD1	TGTGCCAGCAGGACAGGGTCCATAAGCTCTGGAAACACCATATATTTT	CASRTGSISSGNTIYF
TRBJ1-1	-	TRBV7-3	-	TGTGCCAGCAGCCTCTTAGGAGTTGGCAGAGGCACTGAAGCTTTCTTT	CASSLLGVGRGTEAFF